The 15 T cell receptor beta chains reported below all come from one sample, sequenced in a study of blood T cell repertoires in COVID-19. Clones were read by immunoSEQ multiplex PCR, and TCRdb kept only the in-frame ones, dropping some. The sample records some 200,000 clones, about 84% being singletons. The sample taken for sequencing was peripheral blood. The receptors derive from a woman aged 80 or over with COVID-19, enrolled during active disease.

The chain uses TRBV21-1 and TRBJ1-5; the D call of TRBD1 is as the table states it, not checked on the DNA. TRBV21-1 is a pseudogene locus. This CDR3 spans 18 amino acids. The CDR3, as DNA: TGTGCCAGCAGCAATCTTATGGCGATACCCACCCAGGGACAGCCCCAGCATTTT. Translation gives CASSNLMAIPTQGQPQHF.

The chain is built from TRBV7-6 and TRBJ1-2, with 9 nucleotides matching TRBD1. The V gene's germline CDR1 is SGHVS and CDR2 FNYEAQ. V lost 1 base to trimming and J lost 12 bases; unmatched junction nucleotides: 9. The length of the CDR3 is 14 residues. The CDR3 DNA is TGTGCCAGCAGCTTAGGAGAGGGACAGGGAACAAACACCTTC. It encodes CASSLGEGQGTNTF. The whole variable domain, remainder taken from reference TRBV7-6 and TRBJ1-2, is GAGVSQSPRYKVTKRGQDVALRCDPISGHVSLYWYRQALGQGPEFLTYFNYEAQQDKSGLPNDRFSAERPEGSISTLTIQRTEQRDSAMYRCASSLGEGQGTNTFGSGTRLTVV.

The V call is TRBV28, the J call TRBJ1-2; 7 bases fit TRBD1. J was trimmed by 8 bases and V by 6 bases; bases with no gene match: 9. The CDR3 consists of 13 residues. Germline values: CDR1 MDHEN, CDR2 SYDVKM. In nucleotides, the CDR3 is TGTGCCAGCAGACACACGACAGGGCTCGGCTACACCTTC. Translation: CASRHTTGLGYTF.

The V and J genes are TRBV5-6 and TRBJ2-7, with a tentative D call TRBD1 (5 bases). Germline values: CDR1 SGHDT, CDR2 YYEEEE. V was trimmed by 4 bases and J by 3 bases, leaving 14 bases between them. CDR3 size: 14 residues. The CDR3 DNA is TGTGCCAGCAGCCCCAGTCAGGGTAACTACGAGCAGTACTTC. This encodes CASSPSQGNYEQYF.

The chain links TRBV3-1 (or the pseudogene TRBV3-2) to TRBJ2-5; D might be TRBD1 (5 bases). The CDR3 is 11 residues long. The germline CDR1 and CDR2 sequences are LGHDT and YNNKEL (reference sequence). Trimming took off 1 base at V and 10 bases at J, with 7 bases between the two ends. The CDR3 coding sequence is TGTGCCAGCAGCCAAGTAGGGGTCCAGTACTTC. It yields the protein CASSQVGVQYF.

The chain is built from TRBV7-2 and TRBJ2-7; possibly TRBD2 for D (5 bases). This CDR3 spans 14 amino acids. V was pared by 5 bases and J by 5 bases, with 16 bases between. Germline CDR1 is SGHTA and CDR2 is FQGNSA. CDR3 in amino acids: CASSKPDGGNEQYF. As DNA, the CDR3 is TGTGCCAGCAGCAAGCCCGACGGAGGAAACGAGCAGTACTTC.

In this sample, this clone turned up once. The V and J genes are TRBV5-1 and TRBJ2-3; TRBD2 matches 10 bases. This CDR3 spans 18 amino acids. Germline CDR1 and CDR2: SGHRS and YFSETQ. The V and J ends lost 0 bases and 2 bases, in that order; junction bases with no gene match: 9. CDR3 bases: TGCGCCAGCAGCTTGGTGTCTAGCGGGGGTCCCCTCACAGATACGCAGTATTTT. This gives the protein CASSLVSSGGPLTDTQYF.

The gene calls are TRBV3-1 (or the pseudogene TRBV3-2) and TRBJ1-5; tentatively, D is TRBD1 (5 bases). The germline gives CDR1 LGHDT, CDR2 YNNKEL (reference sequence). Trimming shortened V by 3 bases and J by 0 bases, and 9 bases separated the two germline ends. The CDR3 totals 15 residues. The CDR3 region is CASSQGGYSNQPQHF. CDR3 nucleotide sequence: TGTGCCAGCAGCCAGGGGGGATATAGCAATCAGCCCCAGCATTTT.

The CDR3: CASSQDGGGNEQFF. The CDR3 DNA follows: TGCGCCAGCAGCCAAGATGGCGGGGGCAATGAGCAGTTCTTC. The chain carries TRBV4-1 and TRBJ2-1; 7 positions match TRBD2. Losses at the gene ends were 0 bases for V and 6 bases for J; bases not matched to a gene: 2. Germline V lookup: CDR1 MGHRA, CDR2 YSYEKL. CDR3 length equals 14 residues.

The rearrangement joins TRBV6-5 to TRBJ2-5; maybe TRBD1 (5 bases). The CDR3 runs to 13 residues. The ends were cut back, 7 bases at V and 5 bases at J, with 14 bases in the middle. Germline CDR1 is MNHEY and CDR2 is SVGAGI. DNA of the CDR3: TGTGCCAGCAATGGGAACAGGCGGGAGACCCAGTACTTC. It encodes CASNGNRRETQYF.

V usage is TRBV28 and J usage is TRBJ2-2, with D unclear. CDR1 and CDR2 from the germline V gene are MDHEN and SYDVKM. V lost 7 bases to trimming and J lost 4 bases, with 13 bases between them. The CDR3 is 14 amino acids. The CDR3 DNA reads TGTGCCAGCAAAAGGAGTATAAGCACCGGGGAGCTGTTTTTT. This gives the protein CASKRSISTGELFF.

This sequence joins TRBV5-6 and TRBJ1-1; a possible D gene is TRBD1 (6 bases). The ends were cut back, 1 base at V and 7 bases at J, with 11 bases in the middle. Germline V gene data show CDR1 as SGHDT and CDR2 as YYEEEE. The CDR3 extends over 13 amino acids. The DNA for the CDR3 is TGTGCCAGCAGCTTGCCAGGGGTTGGTGAAGCTTTCTTT. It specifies CASSLPGVGEAFF.

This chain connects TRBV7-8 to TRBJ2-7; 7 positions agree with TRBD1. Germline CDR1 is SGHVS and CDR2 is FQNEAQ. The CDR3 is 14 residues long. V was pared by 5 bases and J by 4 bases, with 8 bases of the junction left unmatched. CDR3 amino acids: CASSLEGGVYEQYF. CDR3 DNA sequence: TGTGCCAGCAGCCTCGAAGGGGGCGTGTACGAGCAGTACTTC.

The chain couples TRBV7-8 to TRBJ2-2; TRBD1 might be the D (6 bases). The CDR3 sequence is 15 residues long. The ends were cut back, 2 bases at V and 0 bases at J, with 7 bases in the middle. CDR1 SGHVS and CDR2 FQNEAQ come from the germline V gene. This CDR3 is CASSLSGANTGELFF. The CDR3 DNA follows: TGTGCCAGCAGCTTATCAGGGGCGAACACCGGGGAGCTGTTTTTT.

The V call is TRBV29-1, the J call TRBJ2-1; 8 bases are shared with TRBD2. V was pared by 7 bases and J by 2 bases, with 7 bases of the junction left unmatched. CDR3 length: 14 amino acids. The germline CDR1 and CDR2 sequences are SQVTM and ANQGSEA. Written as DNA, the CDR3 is TGCAGCGGTACCGGGACTAGGCCCTACAATGAGCAGTTCTTC. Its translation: CSGTGTRPYNEQFF.